This TCR beta chain was identified in a study of Ad26.COV2.S vaccination and SARS-CoV-2 variants. Looking at the study overall: As a participant in COV1001, the donor was in the Ad26.COV2.S trial arm. Administration of Ad26.COV2.S was intramuscular, either once or twice 56 days apart. Study results and caveats: Placebo recipients showed lower spike-specific TCR breadth than vaccinees.

V shed 2 bases and J shed 5 bases, with 15 bases lying between them. This CDR3 has 15 amino acids. In germline, CDR1 is LNHDA, CDR2 SQIVND (reference sequence). Specified treatment: some 19 received Ad26.COV2.S at low or high dose, single or two shots; about 5 received placebo; per-sample allocation not given. The samples date from day 63 after the first vaccine or placebo injection. The administered vaccine (an Ad26 vector) expressed Wuhan-strain SARS-CoV-2 spike. Profiling relied on immunoSEQ multiplex PCR, and the TCRdb table lists in-frame clones only, not all of them. The sample has about 330,000 clones; approximately 87% are singletons. About this clone itself: Its target is unknown.

The V gene is TRBV19, the J gene TRBJ1-2; a possible D gene is TRBD1 (5 bases). The source is a person aged 18-60 years who received the Ad26.COV2.S COVID-19 vaccine or a placebo. The sample was peripheral blood, taken in a trial of Ad26.COV2.S vaccine versus placebo. CDR3 region: CASSIIQGRDYGYTF. For the CDR3, the DNA is TGTGCCAGTAGTATAATCCAGGGTAGAGATTATGGCTACACCTTC.